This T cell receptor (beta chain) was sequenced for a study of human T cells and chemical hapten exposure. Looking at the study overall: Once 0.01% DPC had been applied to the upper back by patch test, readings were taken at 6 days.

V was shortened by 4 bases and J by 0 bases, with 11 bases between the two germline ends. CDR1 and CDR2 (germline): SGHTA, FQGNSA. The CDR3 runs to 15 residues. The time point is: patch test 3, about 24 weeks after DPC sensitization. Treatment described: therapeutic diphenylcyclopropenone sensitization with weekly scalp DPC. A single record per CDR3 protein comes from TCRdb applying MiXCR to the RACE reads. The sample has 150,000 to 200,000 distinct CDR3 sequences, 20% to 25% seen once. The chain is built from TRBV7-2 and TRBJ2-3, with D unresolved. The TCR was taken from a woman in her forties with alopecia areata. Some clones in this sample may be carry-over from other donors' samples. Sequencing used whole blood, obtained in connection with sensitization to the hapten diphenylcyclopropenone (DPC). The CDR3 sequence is CASSSRPFSTDTQYF. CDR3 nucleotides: TGTGCCAGCAGCTCCCGCCCATTCAGCACAGATACGCAGTATTTT.